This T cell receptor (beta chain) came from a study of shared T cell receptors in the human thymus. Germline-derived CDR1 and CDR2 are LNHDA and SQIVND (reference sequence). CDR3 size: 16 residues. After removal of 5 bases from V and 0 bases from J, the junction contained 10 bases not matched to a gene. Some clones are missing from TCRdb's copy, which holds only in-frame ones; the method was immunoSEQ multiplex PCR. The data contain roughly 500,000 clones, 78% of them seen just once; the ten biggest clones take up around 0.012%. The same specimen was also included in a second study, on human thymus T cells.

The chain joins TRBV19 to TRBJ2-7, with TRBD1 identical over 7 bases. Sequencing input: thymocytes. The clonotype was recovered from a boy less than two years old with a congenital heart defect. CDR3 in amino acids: CASSGKGGLLSYEQYF. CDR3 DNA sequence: TGTGCCAGTAGTGGGAAAGGGGGCCTTCTCTCCTACGAGCAGTACTTC.